The 26 T cell receptor beta chains in this list originate from one sample, sequenced in a study of blood T cell repertoires in COVID-19. Measured with immunoSEQ multiplex PCR; TCRdb has only the in-frame clones, and not every one. The profile shows 210,000 or so clones, about 91% of them singletons. The sequenced sample was peripheral blood. These receptors were obtained from a woman between 35 and 50 years old with acute or convalescent COVID-19.

The rearrangement joins TRBV5-1 to TRBJ1-1; tentative D call: TRBD1 (5 bases). V was clipped by 4 bases and J by 2 bases, with 6 bases between them. Germline values: CDR1 SGHRS, CDR2 YFSETQ. The CDR3 is made up of 12 amino acids. The CDR3 DNA is TGCGCCAGCAGCCAGGGTAACACTGAAGCTTTCTTT. Protein: CASSQGNTEAFF.

J is TRBJ2-1 and V is TRBV30, with D tentatively TRBD2 (5 bases). Trimming pared 7 bases from V and 5 bases from J, leaving 9 bases between. This CDR3 region has 11 residues. Germline lookup yields CDR1 GTSNPN and CDR2 SVGIG (reference sequence). CDR3 DNA sequence: TGTGCCTTAGGGCGGGACAATGAGCAGTTCTTC. Translating gives CALGRDNEQFF.

The V call is TRBV6-6, the J call TRBJ2-7; the match to TRBD2 covers 11 bases. The CDR3 totals 14 residues. Germline loops: CDR1 MNHNY, CDR2 SVGAGI (reference sequence). J lost 4 bases, V lost 6 bases, and 5 bases had no gene match. CDR3 amino acids: CASRNLAGGYEQYV. Written as DNA, the CDR3 is TGTGCCAGCAGGAATCTAGCGGGGGGTTACGAGCAGTACGTC.

This chain uses TRBV29-1 with TRBJ1-2; no clear D. This CDR3 comprises 14 residues. V dropped 6 bases and J dropped 5 bases, with 19 bases sitting between them. Germline assignment: CDR1 SQVTM and CDR2 ANQGSEA. This chain's CDR3 is CSVGAPEGGYGYTF. Written as DNA, the CDR3 is TGCAGCGTCGGCGCCCCGGAGGGTGGATATGGCTACACCTTC.

This chain joins TRBV18 and TRBJ1-1; D gene uncertain. The CDR3 extends over 14 amino acids. The germline V gene has CDR1 KGHSH and CDR2 LQKENI. V shed 1 base and J shed 1 base, with 7 bases lying between them. CDR3 nucleotide sequence: TGTGCCAGCTCACCACGGCTTGAGAACACTGAAGCTTTCTTT. It is translated as CASSPRLENTEAFF.

The V and J genes are TRBV6-5 and TRBJ1-2; TRBD1 agrees at 10 bases. Looked up from germline, CDR1 is MNHEY and CDR2 is SVGAGI. The CDR3 has 15 residues. The ends lost 5 bases at V and 7 bases at J; junction bases unmatched: 10. CDR3: CASSKLGTGASGYTF. CDR3 DNA: TGTGCCAGCAGTAAACTAGGGACAGGGGCTTCTGGCTACACCTTC.

The rearrangement links TRBV5-5 to TRBJ2-5, with D tentatively TRBD1 (6 bases). V was trimmed by 4 bases and J by 2 bases, leaving 12 bases between them. The germline V gene has CDR1 SGHKS and CDR2 YYEKEE (reference sequence). This CDR3 is built from 14 residues. In DNA form, the CDR3 reads TGTGCCAGCAGCGCCGGGACAATGCAAGAGACCCAGTACTTC. Translating gives CASSAGTMQETQYF.

This clone appeared a single time. The chain has TRBV11-2 and TRBJ1-6; D is unresolved. The CDR3 extends over 14 amino acids. The ends were cut back, 3 bases at V and 8 bases at J, with 11 bases in the middle. The V gene's germline CDR1 is SGHAT and CDR2 FQNNGV. The CDR3 protein is CASSFREIYSPLHF. CDR3 coding DNA: TGTGCCAGCAGCTTCCGGGAGATTTATTCACCCCTCCACTTT.

The J gene is TRBJ1-6, the V gene TRBV6-5, with D tentatively TRBD1 (6 bases). The CDR3 is 15 amino acids. Germline lookup yields CDR1 MNHEY and CDR2 SVGAGI. With 2 bases removed from V and 5 bases from J, the gap between germline ends came to 10 bases. CDR3 in DNA: TGTGCCAGCAGTTACGAGGGGGTCCATAATTCACCCCTCCACTTT. Translation gives CASSYEGVHNSPLHF.

The CDR3 DNA follows: TGTGCCAGCAGCTTAGGCAGCGGGGGCCTTACAGATACGCAGTATTTT. Its protein is CASSLGSGGLTDTQYF. The J gene is TRBJ2-3, the V gene TRBV7-2, with TRBD2 matching 8 bases. This CDR3 has 16 amino acids. The germline V gene encodes CDR1 SGHTA and CDR2 FQGNSA. The J segment lost 3 bases and the V segment lost 1 base, leaving 6 bases of the junction unmatched.

The chain links TRBV10-3 to TRBJ1-5; D unresolved. The germline V gene encodes CDR1 ENHRY and CDR2 SYGVKD. V lost 2 bases and J 0 bases, leaving 11 bases between the germline ends. The CDR3 loop spans 16 amino acids. The CDR3 loop is CAISEAGGFSNQPQHF. CDR3 nucleotide sequence: TGTGCCATCAGTGAGGCGGGAGGGTTTAGCAATCAGCCCCAGCATTTT.

The gene calls are TRBV11-2 and TRBJ2-3; D not resolved. The CDR3 is 13 amino acids. The germline gives CDR1 SGHAT, CDR2 FQNNGV. Trimming pared 1 base from V and 4 bases from J, leaving 6 bases between. DNA for the CDR3: TGTGCCAGCAGCTTAGGCAGGCCAGATACGCAGTATTTT. As protein: CASSLGRPDTQYF.

The V gene is TRBV29-1, the J gene TRBJ1-1, with 9 bases aligning to TRBD1. The CDR3 consists of 12 residues. The germline CDR1 and CDR2 sequences are SQVTM and ANQGSEA. V lost 7 bases, J lost 8 bases, and 8 bases stayed unmatched. The CDR3 bases are TGCAGCGGCGGGACAGGGAAAGGAGAAGCTTTCTTT. Translating gives CSGGTGKGEAFF.

V is TRBV28 and J is TRBJ1-2; weak D call: TRBD1 (6 bases). Per the germline V gene, CDR1 is MDHEN and CDR2 is SYDVKM. V shed 2 bases and J shed 4 bases, with 14 bases lying between them. The CDR3 runs to 15 residues. CDR3 protein: CASSLAGGASYGYTF. The CDR3 DNA reads TGTGCCAGCAGTTTAGCTGGGGGCGCAAGCTATGGCTACACCTTC.

V and J are TRBV4-1 and TRBJ2-3; 10 bases map to TRBD1. The CDR3 has 17 amino acids. Germline V gene lookup returns CDR1 MGHRA and CDR2 YSYEKL. Trimming took 0 bases from V and 6 from J; bases not matched to a gene: 9. CDR3 nucleotides: TGCGCCAGCAGCCAAGAAATGCGGGACAGGGGAAGGGATACGCAGTATTTT. Translating gives CASSQEMRDRGRDTQYF.

This CDR3 reads CATSARTSTGELFF. The CDR3 nucleotides are TGTGCCACCAGTGCTAGGACATCGACCGGGGAGCTGTTTTTT. This chain connects TRBV24-1 to TRBJ2-2, with D maybe TRBD1 (5 bases). Trimming took 5 bases from V and 5 from J, leaving 11 bases between them. Germline V gene lookup returns CDR1 KGHDR and CDR2 SFDVKD. This CDR3 comprises 14 residues.

This rearrangement joins TRBV6-5 to TRBJ1-3, with D maybe TRBD1 (5 bases). Trimming shortened V by 10 bases and J by 4 bases, and 20 bases separated the two germline ends. CDR3 length: 15 amino acids. Germline lookup yields CDR1 MNHEY and CDR2 SVGAGI. The CDR3 sequence is CATLPAGVGGNTIYF. In nucleotides, the CDR3 is TGTGCCACCCTACCCGCGGGGGTAGGGGGAAACACCATATATTTT.

This CDR3 reads CASSGWDRGPGDNEQFF. CDR3 nucleotide sequence: TGTGCCAGCAGCGGTTGGGACAGGGGCCCTGGGGACAATGAGCAGTTCTTC. This chain connects TRBV7-9 to TRBJ2-1, with 10 bases fitting TRBD1. Germline assignment: CDR1 SEHNR and CDR2 FQNEAQ (reference sequence). The CDR3 runs 17 residues. With 5 bases clipped from V and 5 bases from J, the junction kept 12 bases outside the gene matches.

Written as DNA, the CDR3 is TGTGCCAGCAGCGTAGCCGGGAATTCACCCCTCCACTTT. Protein sequence: CASSVAGNSPLHF. The V call is TRBV9, the J call TRBJ1-6; no definite D call. V dropped 0 bases and J dropped 7 bases, with 5 bases sitting between them. The CDR3 loop spans 13 amino acids. Germline assignment: CDR1 SGDLS and CDR2 YYNGEE.

This sequence joins TRBV5-1 and TRBJ2-1; 8 bases line up with TRBD2. Germline-derived CDR1 and CDR2 are SGHRS and YFSETQ. The CDR3 loop spans 15 amino acids. V lost 0 bases to trimming and J lost 4 bases; unmatched junction nucleotides: 3. CDR3 nucleotide sequence: TGCGCCAGCAGCTTGGTTGGCGGGGGGTACAATGAGCAGTTCTTC. Residues: CASSLVGGGYNEQFF. The full variable domain, completed using reference TRBV5-1 and TRBJ2-1, is KAGVTQTPRYLIKTRGQQVTLSCSPISGHRSVSWYQQTPGQGLQFLFEYFSETQRNKGNFPGRFSGRQFSNSRSEMNVSTLELGDSALYLCASSLVGGGYNEQFFGPGTRLTVL.

The sample holds one count of this clone. The chain carries TRBV14 and TRBJ2-1, with TRBD2 matching over 11 bases. Per the germline V gene, CDR1 is SGHDN and CDR2 is FVKESK. After removal of 4 bases from V and 2 bases from J, the junction contained 4 bases not matched to a gene. This CDR3 has 16 residues. The DNA for the CDR3 is TGTGCCAGCAGCCCACCACTAGCGGGGGCCTACAATGAGCAGTTCTTC. Translating it yields CASSPPLAGAYNEQFF. The whole variable domain, filled in from reference TRBV14 and TRBJ2-1, reads EAGVTQFPSHSVIEKGQTVTLRCDPISGHDNLYWYRRVMGKEIKFLLHFVKESKQDESGMPNNRFLAERTGGTYSTLKVQPAELEDSGVYFCASSPPLAGAYNEQFFGPGTRLTVL.

The chain combines TRBV14 with TRBJ2-5; 7 bases map to TRBD1. The CDR3 spans 18 residues. Germline-derived CDR1 and CDR2 are SGHDN and FVKESK. Trimming took 4 bases from V and 2 from J; bases not matched to a gene: 16. The CDR3 region is CASSLFRLGQEIQETQYF. DNA of the CDR3: TGTGCCAGCAGCCTGTTTCGACTTGGACAGGAGATTCAAGAGACCCAGTACTTC.

The chain combines TRBV14 with TRBJ2-2; perhaps TRBD2 as D (6 bases). Germline lookup yields CDR1 SGHDN and CDR2 FVKESK. V was trimmed by 7 bases and J by 5 bases, leaving 14 bases between them. The CDR3 extends over 14 amino acids. The CDR3 loop is CASTSKGGTGELFF. DNA of the CDR3: TGTGCCAGCACCTCGAAAGGAGGGACCGGGGAGCTGTTTTTT.

The CDR3 nucleotides read TGTGCCAGCAGCCCTAGCAGGACGGGTAACTATGGCTACACCTTC. Protein sequence: CASSPSRTGNYGYTF. The chain couples TRBV2 to TRBJ1-2; unclear D gene. The germline V and J ends were trimmed by 6 bases and 1 base, with 15 bases remaining between them. This CDR3 has 15 residues. Germline loops: CDR1 SNHLY, CDR2 FYNNEI.

V usage is TRBV6-6 and J usage is TRBJ1-2; no definite D call. The CDR3 totals 14 residues. V was cut by 0 bases and J by 4 bases, with 9 bases left in between. The germline gives CDR1 MNHNY, CDR2 SVGAGI (reference sequence). CDR3 sequence reads: CASSYSKESYGYTF. The CDR3 DNA sequence: TGTGCCAGCAGTTACTCGAAGGAGAGCTATGGCTACACCTTC.

The V call is TRBV5-1, the J call TRBJ2-2; 7 bases fit TRBD1. The CDR3 totals 22 residues. Looked up from germline, CDR1 is SGHRS and CDR2 is YFSETQ. V shed 3 bases, J shed 0 bases, and the junction held 23 bases outside the gene matches. Here the CDR3 DNA reads TGCGCCAGCAGCTCGAGGGGCCCCAGGGGGATCGCGCACAGAACGAACACCGGGGAGCTGTTTTTT. It is translated as CASSSRGPRGIAHRTNTGELFF.